This entry lists 22 T cell receptor beta chains sequenced from one sample in a study of OX40 agonist ivuxolimab in advanced cancers. The repertoire was sequenced with immunoSEQ multiplex PCR; TCRdb's copy has only in-frame clones and lacks some. Among about 16,000 clones listed, approximately 90% were seen once. The sequencing here drew on CD4+ or CD8+ T cells sorted from blood, taken in a trial of the OX40 agonist ivuxolimab. The source of these receptors is an adult with an advanced solid tumor such as melanoma, head and neck, liver or kidney cancer.

The sample holds one count of this clone. The V gene is TRBV9, the J gene TRBJ2-7, with 10 bases aligning to TRBD2. The germline V gene encodes CDR1 SGDLS and CDR2 YYNGEE. The trim removed 3 bases at V and 4 bases at J, leaving 13 bases unmatched. This CDR3 is 17 amino acids long. DNA of the CDR3: TGTGCCAGCAGCGAACGATCGGAGTCTAGCGGGAGTTACGAGCAGTACTTC. This sequence encodes CASSERSESSGSYEQYF.

V gene TRBV6-6 combines with J gene TRBJ2-7; 7 bases are a match to TRBD1. This CDR3 spans 16 amino acids. CDR1 and CDR2 (germline): MNHNY, SVGAGI (reference sequence). V lost 2 bases and J lost 2; bases outside the gene matches: 9. The CDR3 DNA follows: TGTGCCAGCAGTTACGGGATAGGGACAGAGGCCTACGAGCAGTACTTC. Translated, it gives CASSYGIGTEAYEQYF.

The chain recombines TRBV9 with TRBJ2-7; D may be TRBD1 (6 bases). CDR1 is SGDLS and CDR2 is YYNGEE in the germline V gene. The CDR3 totals 14 residues. With 4 bases removed from V and 2 bases from J, the gap between germline ends came to 13 bases. The CDR3 sequence is CASSSGGSTYEQYF. The CDR3 coding sequence is TGTGCCAGCAGCTCTGGGGGCAGTACCTACGAGCAGTACTTC.

V usage is TRBV27 and J usage is TRBJ2-7; no clear D gene. V was trimmed by 2 bases and J by 2 bases, leaving 7 bases between them. The CDR3 extends over 13 amino acids. In germline, CDR1 is MNHEY, CDR2 SMNVEV (reference sequence). The CDR3 loop is CASSLGQTYEQYF. The CDR3 nucleotides read TGTGCCAGCAGTTTAGGGCAGACCTACGAGCAGTACTTC.

The V gene is TRBV5-4, the J gene TRBJ2-1; 7 bases are a match to TRBD2. This CDR3 spans 15 amino acids. Germline V gene sequence: CDR1 SGHNT, CDR2 YYREEE (reference sequence). J gave up 2 bases and V 4 bases, and 6 bases lay outside the gene matches. CDR3 nucleotide sequence: TGTGCCAGCAGCATTAGCGGGCGCCCCTACAATGAGCAGTTCTTC. Protein sequence: CASSISGRPYNEQFF.

The V gene is TRBV27, the J gene TRBJ2-1, with unresolved D. This CDR3 contains 12 residues. The germline CDR1 and CDR2 sequences are MNHEY and SMNVEV (reference sequence). V lost 8 bases, J lost 10 bases, and 15 bases lay in between. The CDR3 reads CASDARTGEQFF. The CDR3 bases are TGTGCCAGCGACGCCAGAACCGGGGAGCAGTTCTTC.

The chain uses TRBV19 and TRBJ1-1; D is possibly TRBD1 (5 bases). Trimming pared 5 bases from V and 1 base from J, leaving 17 bases between. The CDR3 is 16 residues long. The V gene's germline CDR1 is LNHDA and CDR2 SQIVND (reference sequence). The chain's CDR3 is CASSQTAPPTNTEAFF. In DNA, the CDR3 is TGTGCCAGTAGTCAGACAGCACCACCGACGAACACTGAAGCTTTCTTT.

J is TRBJ1-1 and V is TRBV18; a possible D gene is TRBD1 (5 bases). Germline V gives CDR1 KGHSH, CDR2 LQKENI. Deletions cut 0 bases from V and 4 bases from J, with 18 bases between. The CDR3 sequence is 17 residues long. CDR3 residues: CASSPPGYFGAVTEAFF. In nucleotides, the CDR3 is TGTGCCAGCTCACCACCGGGGTATTTTGGGGCTGTCACTGAAGCTTTCTTT.

This chain connects TRBV7-9 to TRBJ2-2; D not certain. With 2 bases removed from V and 0 bases from J, the gap between germline ends came to 4 bases. This CDR3 has 14 residues. CDR1 and CDR2 (germline): SEHNR, FQNEAQ (reference sequence). CDR3 loop: CASSLRTNTGELFF. CDR3 in DNA: TGTGCCAGCAGCTTAAGGACGAACACCGGGGAGCTGTTTTTT.

J is TRBJ2-7 and V is TRBV27; the match to TRBD2 covers 8 bases. CDR1 is MNHEY, CDR2 SMNVEV, per germline (reference sequence). J lost 0 bases, V lost 5 bases, and 6 bases had no gene match. CDR3 length equals 15 residues. The CDR3 nucleotides are TGTGCCAGCAGTGGTAGCGGGATAAGCTCCTACGAGCAGTACTTC. It is translated as CASSGSGISSYEQYF.

This clone was recorded once. The V and J genes are TRBV2 and TRBJ2-7; 7 nucleotides line up with TRBD1. The CDR3 spans 12 residues. Looked up from germline, CDR1 is SNHLY and CDR2 is FYNNEI. Trimming at V came to 6 bases and at J to 8 bases, leaving 7 bases not matched to a gene. CDR3 sequence: CASRTGAPQQYF. The CDR3 DNA sequence: TGTGCCAGCAGAACAGGGGCCCCCCAGCAGTACTTC.

This chain connects TRBV19 to TRBJ2-1; no clear D gene. The length of the CDR3 is 13 residues. Between the trimmed V and J ends, which lost 7 bases and 4 bases, there was a span of 11 bases. From germline, CDR1 is LNHDA and CDR2 SQIVND (reference sequence). CDR3 loop: CASKGPLYNEQFF. CDR3 DNA: TGTGCCAGTAAGGGCCCACTGTACAATGAGCAGTTCTTC.

This clone was seen a few times. One end of the junction fails to match germline, which may point to a read error. This rearrangement joins TRBV7-2 to TRBJ2-1; D tentatively reads TRBD1 or TRBD2 (5 bases each). Germline V gives CDR1 SGHTA, CDR2 FQGNSA. The CDR3 sequence is 13 residues long. The CDR3 region is CASSFGGGHDQFF. DNA for the CDR3: TGTGCCAGCAGCTTTGGTGGGGGTCATGACCAGTTCTTC.

The chain combines TRBV4-1 with TRBJ2-2, with 11 bases that match TRBD2. Germline loops: CDR1 MGHRA, CDR2 YSYEKL. The V and J ends lost 2 bases and 6 bases, in that order; junction bases with no gene match: 8. The CDR3 length is 17 residues. Here the CDR3 DNA reads TGCGCCAGCAGCCAAACTGGCCTAGCGGGAGGTTCCGGGGAGCTGTTTTTT. The encoded protein is CASSQTGLAGGSGELFF.

The chain carries TRBV30 and TRBJ1-2; tentative D call: TRBD1 (5 bases). Germline CDR1 is GTSNPN and CDR2 is SVGIG (reference sequence). The CDR3 is 15 residues long. V was pared by 0 bases and J by 6 bases, with 17 bases between. The CDR3 loop is CAWSVGVSGGDGYTF. The CDR3 nucleotides are TGTGCCTGGAGTGTCGGGGTTAGTGGGGGAGATGGCTACACCTTC.

This clone was counted only a few times. The chain recombines TRBV6-6 with TRBJ1-2, with TRBD1 identical over 7 bases. The germline V gene has CDR1 MNHNY and CDR2 SVGAGI (reference sequence). The CDR3 has 15 residues. The V gene end was trimmed by 4 bases and the J gene end by 4 bases; junction bases not matched to a gene: 9. DNA of the CDR3: TGTGCCAGCAGTTCACACAGGGGACGACTCTATGGCTACACCTTC. Its protein is CASSSHRGRLYGYTF.

The chain recombines TRBV5-4 with TRBJ1-2; no reliable D call. V was clipped by 4 bases and J by 2 bases, with 15 bases between them. The CDR3 consists of 15 residues. Per germline, CDR1 SGHNT and CDR2 YYREEE (reference sequence). The CDR3, as DNA: TGTGCCAGCAGCCCTGCGCGGAGTGGCAACTATGGCTACACCTTC. Its translation: CASSPARSGNYGYTF.

The CDR3: CASSLARTGYNEQFF. The CDR3 nucleotides are TGTGCCAGCAGCTTAGCCCGGACTGGGTACAATGAGCAGTTCTTC. The chain uses TRBV11-2 and TRBJ2-1; tentatively, D is TRBD2 (5 bases). This CDR3 has 15 residues. Trimming took off 1 base at V and 4 bases at J, with 11 bases between the two ends. From germline, CDR1 is SGHAT and CDR2 FQNNGV.

The gene calls are TRBV14 and TRBJ1-1, with D perhaps matching TRBD1 (5 bases). This CDR3 region has 15 residues. Germline values: CDR1 SGHDN, CDR2 FVKESK. The ends were cut back, 3 bases at V and 12 bases at J, with 23 bases in the middle. CDR3 in DNA: TGTGCCAGCAGCCACAACCGACAGCCGTACACTGAGACTTTCTTT. It translates to CASSHNRQPYTETFF.

The rearrangement joins TRBV27 to TRBJ2-3, with 8 bases fitting TRBD2. Germline V lookup: CDR1 MNHEY, CDR2 SMNVEV (reference sequence). Trimming took 2 bases from V and 3 from J; bases not matched to a gene: 4. CDR3 length equals 15 residues. The CDR3 nucleotides read TGTGCCAGCAGTTTAGGGGCGGGAGGTACAGATACGCAGTATTTT. Protein product: CASSLGAGGTDTQYF.

This clone was observed a single time. V and J are TRBV5-1 and TRBJ2-7; D remains unclear. The CDR3 length is 15 residues. Germline CDR1 and CDR2: SGHRS and YFSETQ. The V gene lost 0 bases and the J gene lost 1 base, with 11 bases spanning the gap. In nucleotides, the CDR3 is TGCGCCAGCAGCTTGGAGTCCCCCGGGTCCTACGAGCAGTACTTC. It codes for CASSLESPGSYEQYF.

The V and J genes are TRBV2 and TRBJ2-7; D uncertain. V dropped 4 bases and J dropped 0 bases, with 7 bases sitting between them. The CDR3 extends over 13 amino acids. Germline V gives CDR1 SNHLY, CDR2 FYNNEI. The CDR3 region is CASSAPGSYEQYF. The CDR3 DNA reads TGTGCCAGCAGTGCACCGGGCTCCTACGAGCAGTACTTC. Full variable domain (remainder filled in from reference TRBV2 and TRBJ2-7): EPEVTQTPSHQVTQMGQEVILRCVPISNHLYFYWYRQILGQKVEFLVSFYNNEISEKSEIFDDQFSVERPDGSNFTLKIRSTKLEDSAMYFCASSAPGSYEQYFGPGTRLTVT.